This T cell receptor (beta chain) was identified in a study of cytomegalovirus exposure and HLA in healthy donors. Study-level information: Earlier findings included 100 million to 130 million unique TCR beta sequences obtained from about 179 million T cells.

With 60 Vbeta and 13 Jbeta primers, the PCR was carried out. In the study's own analysis: Approximately 10 million shared chains were among around 78 million unique TCR beta chains counted in a later analysis. Sequenced by immunoSEQ multiplex PCR; TCRdb stores in-frame clones only, minus some. V, J and clone size derive from that table, while D and trimming were established from the DNA sequence. The sample consists of 200,000 to 250,000 clones, approximately 82% of them appearing once. Germline CDR1 and CDR2: LNHDA and SQIVND (reference sequence). Trimming at V came to 5 bases and at J to 7 bases, leaving 10 bases not matched to a gene. The CDR3 extends over 15 amino acids. In regard to this clone: Its antigen is undetermined.

General study results and limits: Analysis was carried out at a later point, and it linked a missense DCLRE1C variant to TCR beta V- and J-gene trimming.

Source material: PBMCs. The origin of this receptor is a woman aged 55-75 years in good health and CMV-seropositive. The V gene is TRBV19, the J gene TRBJ2-1, with TRBD1 matching 8 bases. This CDR3 reads CASSPRTGRRNEQFF. For the CDR3, the DNA is TGTGCCAGTAGTCCCCGGACAGGGAGGCGAAATGAGCAGTTCTTC. Drawing the rest from reference TRBV19 and TRBJ2-1, the complete variable domain is DGGITQSPKYLFRKEGQNVTLSCEQNLNHDAMYWYRQDPGQGLRLIYYSQIVNDFQKGDIAEGYSVSREKKESFPLTVTSAQKNPTAFYLCASSPRTGRRNEQFFGPGTRLTVL.